This is a list of T cell receptor beta chains from one sample in a study of T cells in Graves' hyperthyroidism and ophthalmopathy. TCRdb re-analysed the multiplex PCR reads in MiXCR, keeping a single row per CDR3 protein. The sample yields hundreds of thousands of distinct CDR3 sequences, 25% seen once. Sequenced sample: blood. These receptors originate from a man aged 45-65 years with Graves' hyperthyroidism. CDR3s include the opening cysteine and the closing phenylalanine or tryptophan. Each record gives: D gene, J gene, V gene, clone size, CDR3 DNA, CDR3 protein. A D gene is named only where the DNA matches it firmly. Size is stated for part of the rows, as once, few or many counts, or as a class when the clone is expanded.

d_call: -; j_call: TRBJ2-3; v_call: TRBV12-3/TRBV12-4; clone_size: once; cdr3_nt: TGTGCCAGCAGCTATGAACTAGCAGATACGCAGTATTTT; cdr3_aa: CASSYELADTQYF
d_call: TRBD1; j_call: TRBJ2-3; v_call: TRBV11-2; clone_size: many; cdr3_nt: TGTGCCAGCAGCACCCGACAGGGTCGGACAGATACGCAGTATTTT; cdr3_aa: CASSTRQGRTDTQYF
d_call: TRBD2; j_call: TRBJ2-1; v_call: TRBV7-3; clone_size: -; cdr3_nt: TGTGCCAGCAGCCCAGGGACTAGATTTGAGCAGTTCTTC; cdr3_aa: CASSPGTRFEQFF
d_call: TRBD1; j_call: TRBJ1-5; v_call: TRBV28; clone_size: few; cdr3_nt: TGTGCCAGCAGTGCACCGGGACAGCTTCAGCCCCAGCATTTT; cdr3_aa: CASSAPGQLQPQHF
d_call: TRBD1; j_call: TRBJ2-7; v_call: TRBV28; clone_size: -; cdr3_nt: TGTGCCAGCAGTTTGGGACAGGTCGGCGAGCAGTACTTC; cdr3_aa: CASSLGQVGEQYF
d_call: -; j_call: TRBJ2-7; v_call: TRBV27; clone_size: -; cdr3_nt: TGTGCCAGCTCCCAGGCACAGGTTAGCTACGAGCAGTACTTC; cdr3_aa: CASSQAQVSYEQYF
d_call: -; j_call: TRBJ2-7; v_call: TRBV5-1; clone_size: -; cdr3_nt: TGCGCCAGCAGCTCTGAACAGGGTCAGTCCTCCTACTACGAGCAGTACTTC; cdr3_aa: CASSSEQGQSSYYEQYF
d_call: TRBD2; j_call: TRBJ2-3; v_call: TRBV7-3; clone_size: many; cdr3_nt: TGTGCCAGCAGCTTACGTGGGGGAGGGCCTGGAGATACGCAGTATTTT; cdr3_aa: CASSLRGGGPGDTQYF
d_call: TRBD1; j_call: TRBJ1-2; v_call: TRBV7-9; clone_size: -; cdr3_nt: TGTGCCAGCAGCTCGGGGGACAGGGCAAATGGCTACACCTTC; cdr3_aa: CASSSGDRANGYTF
d_call: -; j_call: TRBJ2-6; v_call: TRBV2; clone_size: -; cdr3_nt: TGTGCCAGCAGTGAAAGTGCTTCTCAGGACGGGGCCAACGTCCTGACTTTC; cdr3_aa: CASSESASQDGANVLTF
d_call: -; j_call: TRBJ2-3; v_call: TRBV2; clone_size: -; cdr3_nt: TGTGCCAGCAGAGTAATAACAGATACGCAGTATTTT; cdr3_aa: CASRVITDTQYF
d_call: TRBD1; j_call: TRBJ1-1; v_call: TRBV20-1; clone_size: few; cdr3_nt: TGCAGTGCTAGAGATAGCCAGGGGGCCCTACCGAACACTGAAGCTTTCTTT; cdr3_aa: CSARDSQGALPNTEAFF
d_call: TRBD1; j_call: TRBJ1-4; v_call: TRBV15; clone_size: -; cdr3_nt: TGTGCCACCAGCAGAGATAAGCGGGTGACAGGGGGTGACGAAAAACTGTTTTTT; cdr3_aa: CATSRDKRVTGGDEKLFF
d_call: TRBD1; j_call: TRBJ2-1; v_call: TRBV5-1; clone_size: -; cdr3_nt: TGCGCCAGCAGTTTCACGGGACAGGGGTTTAATGAGCAGTTCTTC; cdr3_aa: CASSFTGQGFNEQFF
d_call: -; j_call: TRBJ2-2; v_call: TRBV27; clone_size: -; cdr3_nt: TGTGCCAGCAGTTTACTAGAGGCCGGGGAGCTGTTTTTT; cdr3_aa: CASSLLEAGELFF
d_call: -; j_call: TRBJ2-1; v_call: TRBV7-3; clone_size: many; cdr3_nt: TGTGCCAGCAGCTTAAGAGGCGGGACGAGCTCCTACAATGAGCAGTTCTTC; cdr3_aa: CASSLRGGTSSYNEQFF
d_call: -; j_call: TRBJ2-3; v_call: TRBV4-2; clone_size: few; cdr3_nt: TGTGCCAGCAGCCCCTCATCGGCCAGCATAGATACGCAGTATTTT; cdr3_aa: CASSPSSASIDTQYF
d_call: -; j_call: TRBJ1-1; v_call: TRBV29-1; clone_size: -; cdr3_nt: TGCAGCCCCCGGGCAGGGGTGTTAACTGAAGCTTTCTTT; cdr3_aa: CSPRAGVLTEAFF
d_call: TRBD2; j_call: TRBJ2-1; v_call: TRBV24-1; clone_size: many; cdr3_nt: TGTGCCACCAGTGATCCATATAGCGGGAGCCGGAATTACAATGAGCAGTTCTTC; cdr3_aa: CATSDPYSGSRNYNEQFF
d_call: -; j_call: TRBJ1-5; v_call: TRBV27; clone_size: -; cdr3_nt: TGTGCCAGCGCAACCGGCAATCAGCCCCAGCATTTT; cdr3_aa: CASATGNQPQHF
d_call: TRBD2; j_call: TRBJ2-1; v_call: TRBV11-1; clone_size: few; cdr3_nt: TGTGCCAGCAGCTTATTCGCGGGAGGTGAGCAGTTCTTC; cdr3_aa: CASSLFAGGEQFF
d_call: TRBD2; j_call: TRBJ2-1; v_call: TRBV28; clone_size: -; cdr3_nt: TGTGCCAGCAGTTCTAGCGGGATGGGCTACAATGAGCAGTTCTTC; cdr3_aa: CASSSSGMGYNEQFF
d_call: -; j_call: TRBJ1-1; v_call: TRBV12-3/TRBV12-4; clone_size: -; cdr3_nt: TGTGCCAGCAGGGTCCTCTCGAACACTGAAGCTTTCTTT; cdr3_aa: CASRVLSNTEAFF
d_call: -; j_call: TRBJ1-5; v_call: TRBV20-1; clone_size: -; cdr3_nt: TGCAGTGCTTTCCCGGGGGATAGCAATCAGCCCCAGCATTTT; cdr3_aa: CSAFPGDSNQPQHF
d_call: -; j_call: TRBJ2-3; v_call: TRBV11-2; clone_size: -; cdr3_nt: TGTGCCAGCAGGCTCGTGGGGGTCCCGACAGATACGCAGTATTTT; cdr3_aa: CASRLVGVPTDTQYF
d_call: TRBD1; j_call: TRBJ2-7; v_call: TRBV5-4; clone_size: -; cdr3_nt: TGTGCCAGCAGCGCCGGGACAGGGGCTCGGGAGCAGTACTTC; cdr3_aa: CASSAGTGAREQYF
d_call: TRBD2; j_call: TRBJ2-7; v_call: TRBV6-1; clone_size: many; cdr3_nt: TGTGCCAGCAGGCGGGGGTCCTACGAGCAGTACTTC; cdr3_aa: CASRRGSYEQYF
d_call: -; j_call: TRBJ1-5; v_call: TRBV6-2/TRBV6-3; clone_size: -; cdr3_nt: TGTGCCAGCAGCGACGTAAACCTCGGGGCCCAGCATTTT; cdr3_aa: CASSDVNLGAQHF
d_call: -; j_call: TRBJ1-1; v_call: TRBV28; clone_size: many; cdr3_nt: TGTGCCAGCAGTTTATCGTGGGGGAGGGGCACTGAAGCTTTCTTT; cdr3_aa: CASSLSWGRGTEAFF
d_call: TRBD1; j_call: TRBJ1-1; v_call: TRBV6-2/TRBV6-3; clone_size: -; cdr3_nt: TGTGCCAGCACCGACTCGAGGGGGCGGGTGCCTGAAGCTTTCTTT; cdr3_aa: CASTDSRGRVPEAFF
d_call: -; j_call: TRBJ2-3; v_call: TRBV6-2/TRBV6-3; clone_size: few; cdr3_nt: TGTGCCAGCAGTTACTCTTCCGGGAGAAGCACAGATACGCAGTATTTT; cdr3_aa: CASSYSSGRSTDTQYF
d_call: -; j_call: TRBJ2-1; v_call: TRBV10-3; clone_size: -; cdr3_nt: TGTGCCATCACCTCCTCCCAAAGGCAGGGGGGGAATGAGCAGTTCTTC; cdr3_aa: CAITSSQRQGGNEQFF
d_call: -; j_call: TRBJ2-5; v_call: TRBV11-2; clone_size: many; cdr3_nt: TGTGCCAGCAGCTTTAGCACTGGCGGGGAAGAGACCCAGTACTTC; cdr3_aa: CASSFSTGGEETQYF